This T cell receptor (beta chain) was recorded in a study of T-cell memory formation after mild COVID-19. Study-wide background: Largely, the TCR clusters proved donor specific. Study-wide findings and caveats: Second-wave clones peaking on day 37 lacked confirmed SARS-CoV-2 specificity. CD4+ contracting clones lay mainly in CM and EM, CD8+ ones in EMRA.

It was 5'RACE with constant-segment primers that produced the TCR alpha and TCR beta cDNA libraries, which carried sample barcodes and UMIs. TCRdb re-derived calls from the 5' RACE reads in MiXCR, one entry per CDR3 protein. The repertoire consists of 580,000 or so distinct CDR3 sequences, with around a sixth occurring once and the leading ten covering 8.1%. The V end lost 0 bases, the J end lost 6 bases, and 14 bases lay between the germline ends. Germline CDR1 SGHRS, CDR2 YFSETQ. The CDR3 is 15 residues long. This clonotype has only a few counts. The target antigen is unknown. The sequence was collected from an adult woman who had mild COVID-19 (a few samples of this study predate the infection). Cell type and time point are not known. The sequencing input was PBMCs or a T cell subset sorted from them (not recorded which). V and J are TRBV5-1 and TRBJ2-3, with a tentative D call TRBD1 (5 bases). In DNA, the CDR3 is TGCGCCAGCAGCTTGGCCCAGGGAAGGATGGATACGCAGTATTTT. Translating it yields CASSLAQGRMDTQYF.